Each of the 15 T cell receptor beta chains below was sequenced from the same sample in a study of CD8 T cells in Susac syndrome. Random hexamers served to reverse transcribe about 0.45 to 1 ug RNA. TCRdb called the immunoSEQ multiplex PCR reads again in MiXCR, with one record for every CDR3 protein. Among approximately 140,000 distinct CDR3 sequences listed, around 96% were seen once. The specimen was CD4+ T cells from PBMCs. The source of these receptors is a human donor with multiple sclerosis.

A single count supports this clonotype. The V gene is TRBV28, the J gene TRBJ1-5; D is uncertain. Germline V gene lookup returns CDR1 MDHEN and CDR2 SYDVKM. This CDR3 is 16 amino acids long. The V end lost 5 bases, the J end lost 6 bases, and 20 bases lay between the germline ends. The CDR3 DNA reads TGTGCCAGCAGTCCCGCCAGGATTTTGGGGAGTCAGCCCCAGCATTTT. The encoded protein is CASSPARILGSQPQHF. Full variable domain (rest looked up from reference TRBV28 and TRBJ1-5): DVKVTQSSRYLVKRTGEKVFLECVQDMDHENMFWYRQDPGLGLRLIYFSYDVKMKEKGDIPEGYSVSREKKERFSLILESASTNQTSMYLCASSPARILGSQPQHFGDGTRLSIL.

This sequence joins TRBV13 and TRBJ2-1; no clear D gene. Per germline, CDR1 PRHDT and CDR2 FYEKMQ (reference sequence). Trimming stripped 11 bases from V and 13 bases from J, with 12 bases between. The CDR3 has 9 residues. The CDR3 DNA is TGTGCCCGTTTTAATATCCAGTTCTTC. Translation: CARFNIQFF.

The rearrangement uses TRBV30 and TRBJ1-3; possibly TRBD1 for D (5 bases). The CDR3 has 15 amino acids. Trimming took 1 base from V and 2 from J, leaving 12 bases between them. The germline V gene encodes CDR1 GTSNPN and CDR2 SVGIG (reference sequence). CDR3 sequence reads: CAWSGGPVTGNTIYF. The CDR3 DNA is TGTGCCTGGAGTGGGGGACCGGTAACTGGAAACACCATATATTTT.

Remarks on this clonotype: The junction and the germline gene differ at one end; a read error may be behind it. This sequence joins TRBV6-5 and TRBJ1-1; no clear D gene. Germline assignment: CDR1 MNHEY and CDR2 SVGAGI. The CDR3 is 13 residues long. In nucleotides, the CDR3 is TGTGCCAGCAGTTACTCGACGCGCGAACTCCCCTGCTTT. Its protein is CASSYSTRELPCF.

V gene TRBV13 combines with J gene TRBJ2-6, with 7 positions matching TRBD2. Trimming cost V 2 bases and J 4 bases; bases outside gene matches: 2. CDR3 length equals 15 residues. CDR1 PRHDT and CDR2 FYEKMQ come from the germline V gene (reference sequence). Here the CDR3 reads CASSLKAGGANVLTF. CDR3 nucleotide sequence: TGTGCCAGCAGCTTAAAAGCGGGAGGGGCCAACGTCCTGACTTTC.

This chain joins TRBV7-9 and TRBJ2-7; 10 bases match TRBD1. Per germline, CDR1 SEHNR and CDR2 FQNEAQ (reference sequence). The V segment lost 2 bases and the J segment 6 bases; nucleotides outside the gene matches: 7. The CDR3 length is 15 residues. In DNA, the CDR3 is TGTGCCAGCAGCTTAAAGGTGGGACAGGGGTCCGAGCAGTACTTC. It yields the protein CASSLKVGQGSEQYF. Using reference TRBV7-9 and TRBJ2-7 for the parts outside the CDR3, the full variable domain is DTGVSQNPRHKITKRGQNVTFRCDPISEHNRLYWYRQTLGQGPEFLTYFQNEAQLEKSRLLSDRFSAERPKGSFSTLEIQRTEQGDSAMYLCASSLKVGQGSEQYFGPGTRLTVT.

This chain's CDR3 is CASSQAPATRSATYEQYF. CDR3 bases: TGTGCCAGCAGCCAAGCCCCAGCGACTAGGTCGGCAACCTACGAGCAGTACTTC. The V call is TRBV4-2, the J call TRBJ2-7, with a tentative D call TRBD2 (6 bases). CDR1 is LGHNA, CDR2 YNFKEQ, per germline. There are 18 residues in the CDR3. Trimming cost V 1 base and J 2 bases, with 21 bases left between them.

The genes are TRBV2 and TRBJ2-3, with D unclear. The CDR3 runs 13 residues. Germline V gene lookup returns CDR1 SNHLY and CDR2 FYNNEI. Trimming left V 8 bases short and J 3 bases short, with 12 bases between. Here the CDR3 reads CASLLTGTDTQYF. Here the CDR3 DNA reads TGTGCCAGCTTACTTACCGGGACAGATACGCAGTATTTT.

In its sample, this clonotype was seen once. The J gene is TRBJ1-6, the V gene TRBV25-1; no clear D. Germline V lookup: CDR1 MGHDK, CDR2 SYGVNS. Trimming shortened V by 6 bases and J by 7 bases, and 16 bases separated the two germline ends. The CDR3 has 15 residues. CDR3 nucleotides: TGTGCCAGCAGAATCACCGCCGGGCTCAATTCACCCCTCCACTTT. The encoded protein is CASRITAGLNSPLHF.

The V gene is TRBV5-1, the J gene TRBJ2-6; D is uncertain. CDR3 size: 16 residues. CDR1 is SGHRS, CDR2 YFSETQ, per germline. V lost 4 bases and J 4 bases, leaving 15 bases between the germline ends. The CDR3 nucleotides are TGCGCCAGCAGCATCGCAAGCCTGGGAGGGGCCAACGTCCTGACTTTC. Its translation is CASSIASLGGANVLTF.

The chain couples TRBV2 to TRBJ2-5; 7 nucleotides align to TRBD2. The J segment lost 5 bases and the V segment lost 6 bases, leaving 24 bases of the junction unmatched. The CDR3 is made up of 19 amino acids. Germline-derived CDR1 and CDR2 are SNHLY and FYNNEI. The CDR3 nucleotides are TGTGCCAGCAGGCCTTTCTCCGGGATAGCGGGCCACATAGGGGAGACCCAGTACTTC. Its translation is CASRPFSGIAGHIGETQYF.

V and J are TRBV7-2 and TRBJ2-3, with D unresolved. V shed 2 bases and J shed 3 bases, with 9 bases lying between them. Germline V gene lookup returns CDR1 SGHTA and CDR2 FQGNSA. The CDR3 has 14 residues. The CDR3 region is CASSLLGGTDTQYF. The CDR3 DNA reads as TGTGCCAGCAGCTTACTTGGTGGTACAGATACGCAGTATTTT.

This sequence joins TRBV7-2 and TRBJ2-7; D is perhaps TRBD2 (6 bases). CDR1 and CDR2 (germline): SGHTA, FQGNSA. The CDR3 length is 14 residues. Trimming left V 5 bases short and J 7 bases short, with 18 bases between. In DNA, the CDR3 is TGTGCCAGCAGCCCCCGGAGGGCCCTCGGTGAGCAGTACTTC. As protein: CASSPRRALGEQYF.

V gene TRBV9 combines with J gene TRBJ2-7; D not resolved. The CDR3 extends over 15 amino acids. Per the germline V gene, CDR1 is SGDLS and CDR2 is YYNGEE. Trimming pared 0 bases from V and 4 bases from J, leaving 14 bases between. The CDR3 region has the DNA TGTGCCAGCAGCGTAGATGTATCGGTTCGGTACGAGCAGTACTTC. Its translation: CASSVDVSVRYEQYF. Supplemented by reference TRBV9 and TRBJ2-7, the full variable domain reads DSGVTQTPKHLITATGQRVTLRCSPRSGDLSVYWYQQSLDQGLQFLIQYYNGEERAKGNILERFSAQQFPDLHSELNLSSLELGDSALYFCASSVDVSVRYEQYFGPGTRLTVT.

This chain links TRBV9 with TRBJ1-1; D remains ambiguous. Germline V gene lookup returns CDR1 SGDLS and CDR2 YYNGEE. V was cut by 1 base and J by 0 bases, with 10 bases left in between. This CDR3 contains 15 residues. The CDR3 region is CASSVYGNMNTEAFF. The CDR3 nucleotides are TGTGCCAGCAGCGTATACGGCAACATGAACACTGAAGCTTTCTTT.